This T cell receptor beta chain was sequenced for a study of CD8+CD57+ T cells in acquired aplastic anemia. Study-wide background: The study obtained an average of around 3.4 ug of DNA from sorted CD4+ and CD8+ cells.

CDR3 and TCR beta VDJ profiling relied on a genomic DNA template. TCRdb reprocessed the reads with MiXCR, giving one entry per CDR3 protein. The table lists under 150,000 distinct CDR3 sequences, about 40% of them singletons. Per the germline V gene, CDR1 is MGHRA and CDR2 is YSYEKL. The CDR3 loop spans 16 amino acids. Trimming took off 1 base at V and 2 bases at J, with 14 bases between the two ends. The study's findings and limits: Overlap between patients and controls comprised 25 to 30 CD8+ CDR3 sequences.

Many counts were recorded for this clonotype. What it recognizes is unknown. Sequenced: sorted CD4+, CD8+, or CD8+CD57+ T cells (not recorded which) from PBMCs. This chain uses TRBV4-1 with TRBJ1-2, with a tentative D call TRBD1 (5 bases). The sequence came from a human donor in good health, serving as a control. In DNA, the CDR3 is TGCGCCAGCAGCCAAGTCCCGGGACGAACCAACTATGGCTACACCTTC. Encoded protein: CASSQVPGRTNYGYTF.